This TCR beta chain is drawn from a study of blood T cells in healthy people across ages. Study-wide background: For every two T cells, template switching captured about one barcoded beta molecule. Broader study findings: A strong correlation was found between TCR beta diversity and the percentage of naive T cells. Observed TCR beta diversity per million T cells went down as age went up. This fall followed a roughly linear course with age.

For the second PCR, which ran for about 6 to 11 cycles, a sample-barcoded 5' primer and a J-beta primer mix were used. TCRdb ran MiXCR on the 5' RACE reads and lists one entry per CDR3 protein. The sample includes around 1,500,000 distinct CDR3 sequences, about 28% of them seen just once. V lost 3 bases to trimming and J lost 1 base, with 10 bases between them. Germline V CDR1 and CDR2: SGHRS, YFSETQ. The CDR3 runs to 14 residues. RNA extraction gave at least 5 micrograms of total RNA per sample. Of note for this clonotype: Its matching antigen is unknown. A much larger clone differs by one base, so this may be a read error.

The genes are TRBV5-1 and TRBJ2-5; tentatively, D is TRBD1 (6 bases). The sample comprised blood. This sequence originates from a woman aged 25-40 years in good health. The CDR3 is CASSWGHLQETQYF. In DNA, the CDR3 is TGCGCCAGCAGCTGGGGACACCTCCAAGAGACCCAGTACTTC.